This T cell receptor (beta chain) originates from a study of Ad26.COV2.S vaccination and SARS-CoV-2 variants. TCRdb's table, derived via immunoSEQ multiplex PCR, lists solely in-frame clones and lacks some. The sample consists of about 400,000 clones, around 91% of them appearing once. Treatment denoted: approximately 18 received Ad26.COV2.S at low or high dose, single or two shots; 5 received placebo; per-sample allocation not given. The study sampled participants on day 63 after the first vaccine or placebo injection. Germline V gene lookup returns CDR1 SNHLY and CDR2 FYNNEI. This CDR3 contains 18 residues. V was trimmed by 6 bases and J by 1 base, leaving 24 bases between them.

The sequencing here drew on peripheral blood, taken in a trial of Ad26.COV2.S vaccine versus placebo. The gene calls are TRBV2 and TRBJ2-5, with a possible D match to TRBD1 (6 bases). This receptor was taken from a person aged 18-65 years who received the Ad26.COV2.S COVID-19 vaccine or a placebo. CDR3 bases: TGTGCCAGCAGGAAAACTCTTCCCCTGGACAGAGTCCAAGAGACCCAGTACTTC. This encodes CASRKTLPLDRVQETQYF.